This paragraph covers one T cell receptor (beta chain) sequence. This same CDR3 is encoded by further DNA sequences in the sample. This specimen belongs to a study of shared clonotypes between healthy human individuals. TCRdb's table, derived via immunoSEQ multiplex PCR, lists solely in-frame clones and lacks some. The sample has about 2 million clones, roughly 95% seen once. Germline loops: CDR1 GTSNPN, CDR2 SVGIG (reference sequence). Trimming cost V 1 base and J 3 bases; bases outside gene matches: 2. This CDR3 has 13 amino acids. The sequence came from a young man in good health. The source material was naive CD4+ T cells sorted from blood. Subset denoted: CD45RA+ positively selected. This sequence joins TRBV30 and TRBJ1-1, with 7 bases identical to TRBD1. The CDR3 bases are TGTGCCTGGAGTGACAGGGGAGACACTGAAGCTTTCTTT. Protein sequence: CAWSDRGDTEAFF. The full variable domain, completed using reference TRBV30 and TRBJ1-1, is SQTIHQWPATLVQPVGSPLSLECTVEGTSNPNLYWYRQAAGRGLQLLFYSVGIGQISSEVPQNLSASRPQDRQFILSSKKLLLSDSGFYLCAWSDRGDTEAFFGQGTRLTVV.